This entry concerns a single T cell receptor beta chain. This clonotype has ten or more counts. It lacks a known antigen. Base qualities are not provided; no much larger clone lies one nucleotide away. This record comes from a study of T cells after yellow fever vaccination (dated by TCRdb to the late 2010s). Looking at the study overall: The SMART-Seq v4 Ultra Low Input RNA kit was used to prepare libraries from fractions with low cell numbers. Blood was drawn at multiple timepoints before and after primary and secondary immunization, with bulk PBMC replicates and cell subsets isolated. To track T-cell clones before and after primary and booster YFV17D yellow fever vaccination, bulk TCR alpha and beta repertoires were sequenced longitudinally. Two healthy male donors made up the cohort, one aged 18 to 29 years and the other aged 30 to 40 years.

The reads were generated on an Illumina NovaSeq 6000. Synthesis of TCR cDNA relied on 5'RACE template switching, a step that introduced a universal primer site along with unique molecular identifiers. Priming for cDNA synthesis came from both the TCR alpha and TCR beta constant segments. Libraries were amplified in two PCR steps, with sample barcodes and sequencing adapters added in the second step. Sequencing of libraries was done on Illumina HiSeq 2500 (2x100 bp) or NovaSeq (2x150 bp). In the authors' own workflow: MIGEC handled demultiplexing of reads and collapsing into UMI consensus sequences, while MiXCR performed V(D)J alignment. Using edgeR on replicate PBMC samples, clonotypes were called vaccine-responding if FDR was below 0.01 and the log2 fold change was above 5 up to day 15. Each bulk clonotype received a CD4 or CD8 identity based on whether the sequenced CD4 or CD8 repertoire contained that clonotype at higher abundance. TCRdb ran its own pipeline on the public reads, namely fastp trimming at Q25 and MiXCR clone calling, and kept in-frame beta chains. Rows matching on CDR3 protein sequence are summarized as one entry with the most common DNA and genes. The V and J calls were determined by TCRdb, not by the authors. Across this sample there are approximately 240,000 distinct CDR3 sequences, with over 3% seen only once. About 20% of the sample lies in the top ten.

The CDR3 holds 13 amino acids from the cysteine to the phenylalanine. The CDR3 DNA has 39 bases and is translated from base 1. CDR1 and CDR2 (SQVTM, ANQGSEA) derive from the germline V gene. Deletion took 3 bases off V and 5 bases off J, with a span of 13 bases between the germline ends. What the work shows at the level of the full study, not this receptor alone: Compared with the primary T-cell response, the secondary T-cell response was weaker but faster, peaking on day 5 rather than day 15. Because only a couple of donors were included in the study, the extent to which the findings can be generalized is limited. A small fraction of clonotypes showed up in both the CD4 and CD8 compartments, probably as a result of convergent recombination. After the booster, most of the clones that had expanded following primary vaccination were detected again (96% of CD4 and around 88% of CD8), which suggests that memory was broadly maintained. FACS-sorted repertoires could contain abundant contaminating clonotypes from the bulk population, so computational filtering was required.

The label giving this sample's treatment or condition can be read as: live attenuated yellow fever vaccine strain. At every blood-draw timepoint, two biological replicates of bulk PBMCs were collected. A standard Ficoll-Paque protocol was used to isolate PBMCs from peripheral blood. TriZol was used to extract RNA from bulk PBMCs, from CD4 and CD8 fractions, and from dextramer-positive and dextramer-negative fractions. The chain is encoded by TRBV29-1 joined to TRBJ2-5; no confident D gene assignment can be made. The sample consisted of PBMCs, taken 15 days after the yellow fever booster vaccination. The source of this sequence is a man in his late teens or twenties who received the YFV17D yellow fever vaccine. CDR3 region: CSVDVWDWETQYF. In nucleotides, the sequence is TGCAGCGTTGATGTGTGGGATTGGGAGACCCAGTACTTC.